The 19 T cell receptor beta chains below were found in one sample sequenced in a study of shared clonotypes between healthy human individuals. Here immunoSEQ multiplex PCR was the method, and the copy in TCRdb shows in-frame clones only, minus some. The table lists 400,000 or so clones, about 97% of them singletons. The sample taken for sequencing was memory CD8+ T cells sorted from blood. The sample's subset: CD45RO+ cells pooled with CCR7-negative TemRA cells. Source of these receptors: a man in his thirties or forties in good health.

This chain links TRBV27 with TRBJ1-1, with D hard to call. V lost 0 bases and J lost 7, with 9 bases in between. Germline V gene data show CDR1 as MNHEY and CDR2 as SMNVEV (reference sequence). CDR3 length: 13 amino acids. The DNA for the CDR3 is TGTGCCAGCAGTTTATCGGGCTGGGGTGAAGCTTTCTTT. Protein sequence: CASSLSGWGEAFF.

This rearrangement joins TRBV7-6 to TRBJ2-7; TRBD1 might be the D (5 bases). The V end lost 2 bases, the J end lost 0 bases, and 11 bases lay between the germline ends. The CDR3 loop spans 15 amino acids. Germline CDR1 SGHVS, CDR2 FNYEAQ. Written as DNA, the CDR3 is TGTGCCAGCAGCTTATCCCGACAGAGCTCCTACGAGCAGTACTTC. Amino acids: CASSLSRQSSYEQYF.

This sequence joins TRBV28 and TRBJ2-7, with a tentative D call TRBD1 (6 bases). Germline CDR1 reads MDHEN; CDR2 reads SYDVKM. The CDR3 contains 14 residues. Trimming stripped 5 bases from V and 3 bases from J, with 14 bases between. The CDR3 sequence is CASSPDRRYYEQYF. CDR3 DNA sequence: TGTGCCAGCAGTCCCGACAGGAGATACTACGAGCAGTACTTC.

This chain links TRBV6-5 with TRBJ2-3, with 7 bases identical to TRBD1. CDR3 length: 15 amino acids. V trimming: 2 bases; J trimming: 1 base; junction bases outside the gene matches: 3. Germline CDR1 and CDR2: MNHEY and SVGAGI. This chain's CDR3 is CASSYVDRGTDTQYF. For the CDR3, the DNA is TGTGCCAGCAGTTACGTAGACAGGGGCACAGATACGCAGTATTTT.

This clone appeared once. V usage is TRBV28 and J usage is TRBJ2-4; 7 bases fit TRBD2. After removal of 3 bases from V and 1 base from J, the junction contained 3 bases not matched to a gene. From germline, CDR1 is MDHEN and CDR2 SYDVKM. CDR3 length: 15 residues. CDR3 bases: TGTGCCAGCAGTTTGGCGGGAGCGGCCAAAAACATTCAGTACTTC. This gives the protein CASSLAGAAKNIQYF.

This chain uses TRBV18 with TRBJ1-4; 9 bases fit TRBD1. Germline trimming cut 4 bases from V and 7 bases from J; bases unmatched to any gene: 10. Germline V gene data show CDR1 as KGHSH and CDR2 as LQKENI. The CDR3 sequence is 16 residues long. The CDR3 DNA is TGTGCCAGCTCACGCGAACGACAGGGGGGAAGTGAAAAACTGTTTTTT. Translated, it gives CASSRERQGGSEKLFF. The full variable domain, its missing parts supplied by reference TRBV18 and TRBJ1-4, is NAGVMQNPRHLVRRRGQEARLRCSPMKGHSHVYWYRQLPEEGLKFMVYLQKENIIDESGMPKERFSAEFPKEGPSILRIQQVVRGDSAAYFCASSRERQGGSEKLFFGSGTQLSVL.

This clone was found once. The chain carries TRBV6-5 and TRBJ1-1, with D perhaps matching TRBD1 (5 bases). Germline CDR1 MNHEY, CDR2 SVGAGI. Between the trimmed V and J ends, which lost 5 bases and 11 bases, there was a span of 21 bases. The CDR3 has 14 residues. The CDR3, as DNA: TGTGCCAGCAGTCGTGGGGGTTCCTCCGGTCGGGCTTTCTTT. It specifies CASSRGGSSGRAFF.

J is TRBJ2-1 and V is TRBV29-1, with 9 bases that match TRBD1. The CDR3 totals 15 residues. The germline V gene has CDR1 SQVTM and CDR2 ANQGSEA. With V trimmed by 3 bases and J by 4 bases, 7 bases remained unmatched. DNA for the CDR3: TGCAGCGTTGATGATACGGGACAGGGTTACAATGAGCAGTTCTTC. It is translated as CSVDDTGQGYNEQFF.

The chain uses TRBV7-8 and TRBJ1-3, with TRBD1 matching 9 bases. With 1 base clipped from V and 0 bases from J, the junction kept 16 bases outside the gene matches. The CDR3 spans 21 residues. CDR1 and CDR2 from the germline V gene are SGHVS and FQNEAQ. In DNA form, the CDR3 reads TGTGCCAGCAGCTTAGTCGAACCCCGGGACAGGGAGAAATCCTCTGGAAACACCATATATTTT. Protein product: CASSLVEPRDREKSSGNTIYF.

This chain joins TRBV11-2 and TRBJ2-6; D might be TRBD1 (6 bases). Trimming removed 5 bases from V and 1 base from J, with 15 bases in between. Germline lookup yields CDR1 SGHAT and CDR2 FQNNGV. CDR3 length: 17 residues. CDR3 DNA: TGTGCCAGCAGCCACGTCAGGGGCATATCTGGGGCCAACGTCCTGACTTTC. Amino acids: CASSHVRGISGANVLTF.

The chain employs TRBV6-6 and TRBJ1-2, with D unresolved. In germline, CDR1 is MNHNY, CDR2 SVGAGI (reference sequence). V lost 4 bases, J lost 8 bases, and 11 bases lay in between. This CDR3 has 12 amino acids. The CDR3: CASSFLRGGYTF. CDR3 nucleotide sequence: TGTGCCAGCAGTTTCCTACGAGGGGGCTACACCTTC.

V is TRBV30 and J is TRBJ1-2; D gene unclear. The germline V gene encodes CDR1 GTSNPN and CDR2 SVGIG (reference sequence). Between the trimmed V and J ends, which lost 4 bases and 7 bases, there was a span of 22 bases. This CDR3 is 15 amino acids long. CDR3 bases: TGTGCCTGGAATCTTAGAGACACCCGGTTGGGTGGCTACACCTTC. Translation: CAWNLRDTRLGGYTF.

The chain uses TRBV28 and TRBJ2-7; tentative D call: TRBD2 (5 bases). V was clipped by 7 bases and J by 0 bases, with 16 bases between them. Germline V gives CDR1 MDHEN, CDR2 SYDVKM. This CDR3 region has 15 residues. CDR3 loop: CASTQDGISSYEQYF. The CDR3 nucleotides are TGTGCCAGCACCCAGGACGGGATTAGCTCCTACGAGCAGTACTTC.

This sequence joins TRBV9 and TRBJ2-4; 10 bases are a match to TRBD2. V shed 0 bases, J shed 0 bases, and the junction held 12 bases outside the gene matches. The CDR3 has 20 residues. Germline V gene data show CDR1 as SGDLS and CDR2 as YYNGEE. This CDR3 reads CASSVDPSGSSDLAKNIQYF. CDR3 coding DNA: TGTGCCAGCAGCGTAGACCCTAGCGGGAGTTCAGATCTAGCCAAAAACATTCAGTACTTC. Supplemented by reference TRBV9 and TRBJ2-4, the full variable domain reads DSGVTQTPKHLITATGQRVTLRCSPRSGDLSVYWYQQSLDQGLQFLIQYYNGEERAKGNILERFSAQQFPDLHSELNLSSLELGDSALYFCASSVDPSGSSDLAKNIQYFGAGTRLSVL.

The V gene is TRBV25-1, the J gene TRBJ2-7; 7 positions agree with TRBD2. Germline V gives CDR1 MGHDK, CDR2 SYGVNS. V was pared by 4 bases and J by 0 bases, with 15 bases of the junction left unmatched. The CDR3 is made up of 18 amino acids. DNA for the CDR3: TGTGCCAGCAGTGCTCACCCTACTAAGCGGGATACCTCCTACGAGCAGTACTTC. Its translation is CASSAHPTKRDTSYEQYF.

This clone was detected once. The J gene is TRBJ1-5, the V gene TRBV2, with no clear D. V was trimmed by 5 bases and J by 3 bases, leaving 8 bases between them. CDR1 and CDR2 from the germline V gene are SNHLY and FYNNEI. The CDR3 runs 13 residues. CDR3 DNA: TGTGCCAGCAGTAACAGCCTCAATCAGCCCCAGCATTTT. This translates into CASSNSLNQPQHF. Full variable domain (remainder filled in from reference TRBV2 and TRBJ1-5): EPEVTQTPSHQVTQMGQEVILRCVPISNHLYFYWYRQILGQKVEFLVSFYNNEISEKSEIFDDQFSVERPDGSNFTLKIRSTKLEDSAMYFCASSNSLNQPQHFGDGTRLSIL.

The chain couples TRBV5-5 to TRBJ2-3, with 9 bases aligning to TRBD2. This CDR3 spans 16 amino acids. The J segment lost 6 bases and the V segment lost 4 bases, leaving 12 bases of the junction unmatched. Germline CDR1 SGHKS, CDR2 YYEKEE (reference sequence). The CDR3 DNA reads as TGTGCCAGCAGCCTGCTGGCGTTAGCGGGAGTGGATACGCAGTATTTT. This codes for CASSLLALAGVDTQYF.

The chain links TRBV5-1 to TRBJ2-3; 11 bases are a match to TRBD2. The CDR3 has 17 amino acids. Germline assignment: CDR1 SGHRS and CDR2 YFSETQ. Germline trimming cut 5 bases from V and 3 bases from J; bases unmatched to any gene: 11. The CDR3: CASSSGTSGISTDTQYF. The DNA of the CDR3 is TGCGCCAGCAGTTCCGGGACTAGCGGCATATCAACAGATACGCAGTATTTT.

The chain is built from TRBV6-5 and TRBJ2-7, with D uncertain. The CDR3 runs 14 residues. Trimming removed 6 bases from V and 1 base from J, with 13 bases in between. CDR1 MNHEY and CDR2 SVGAGI come from the germline V gene. CDR3 region: CASRHLTDSYEQYF. In nucleotides, the CDR3 is TGTGCCAGCAGACACCTCACGGATTCCTACGAGCAGTACTTC.